These T cell receptor beta chains were read from a single sample in a study of T cells in Graves' hyperthyroidism and ophthalmopathy. TCRdb recomputed calls from the multiplex PCR reads with MiXCR, one row per CDR3 protein. The data contain around 620,000 distinct CDR3 sequences, under 60% of them singletons. The sample taken for sequencing was peripheral blood or thyroid tissue (not recorded which). These receptor sequences come from an adult woman with Graves' disease, either hyperthyroidism or ophthalmopathy (not recorded which). The CDR3 runs from the conserved cysteine through the conserved F or W. A D gene is named only where the DNA matches it firmly. The listing skips clone size in some rows; elsewhere it reads once, few, many or a size class.

>TRBV10-1|12|NA|TRBJ2-1|NA
CASAPSNNEQFF
TGCGCCAGCGCCCCATCGAACAATGAGCAGTTCTTC
>TRBV2|17|TRBD1|TRBJ2-5|NA
CASKGQGNYGVGETQYF
TGTGCCAGCAAAGGACAGGGTAACTATGGGGTCGGGGAGACCCAGTACTTC
>TRBV20-1|13|TRBD1|TRBJ1-6|NA
CSARTGGNSPLHF
TGCAGTGCAAGGACAGGGGGCAATTCACCTCTCCACTTT
>TRBV2|16|TRBD2|TRBJ2-3|NA
CASSERTSGVLNTQYF
TGTGCCAGCAGTGAACGGACTAGCGGGGTGCTGAATACGCAGTATTTT
>TRBV2|14|NA|TRBJ1-1|many
CASSVGGRAGEAFF
TGTGCCAGCAGTGTGGGCGGCAGGGCCGGTGAAGCTTTCTTT
>TRBV4-1|15|NA|TRBJ2-5|many
CASSQDPRSVETQYF
TGCGCCAGCAGCCAAGATCCCAGGTCGGTGGAGACCCAGTACTTC
>TRBV20-1|13|NA|TRBJ1-6|once
CSARGTATSPLHF
TGCAGTGCTAGAGGGACAGCAACTTCACCCCTCCACTTT
>TRBV15|15|TRBD1|TRBJ2-7|NA
CATSRPPGTAYEQYF
TGTGCCACCAGCAGACCCCCCGGGACAGCCTACGAGCAGTACTTC
>TRBV2|15|NA|TRBJ2-7|once
CASSLTGGGSYEQYF
TGTGCCAGCAGTCTGACAGGTGGGGGCTCCTACGAGCAGTACTTC
>TRBV5-4|14|NA|TRBJ2-7|few
CASSLEAGLTEQYF
TGTGCCAGCAGCTTGGAGGCTGGGTTAACCGAGCAGTACTTC
>TRBV24-1|14|NA|TRBJ2-5|many
CATSDNRVVETQYF
TGTGCCACCAGTGACAACAGGGTAGTGGAGACCCAGTACTTC
>TRBV15|16|NA|TRBJ1-4|many
CATSRGPSRRNEKLFF
TGTGCCACCAGCAGGGGCCCGAGCAGGCGGAATGAAAAACTGTTTTTT
>TRBV4-1|16|TRBD2|TRBJ2-5|many
CASSRGLAGGPETQYF
TGCGCCAGCAGTCGTGGACTAGCGGGAGGGCCGGAGACCCAGTACTTC
>TRBV15|18|TRBD1|TRBJ1-5|once
CATSRGGQGSLSNQPQHF
TGTGCCACCAGCAGAGGTGGACAGGGTTCTTTAAGCAATCAGCCCCAGCATTTT
>TRBV19|13|NA|TRBJ1-2|NA
CASSVATGYGYTF
TGTGCCAGTAGCGTCGCAACGGGATATGGCTACACCTTC
>TRBV10-3|12|NA|TRBJ1-4|NA
CAISALRGKLFF
TGTGCCATCAGTGCCTTGAGGGGGAAACTGTTTTTT
>TRBV7-3|11|NA|TRBJ2-5|NA
CASMREGTQYF
TGTGCCAGCATGCGAGAGGGGACCCAGTACTTC
>TRBV9|17|TRBD2|TRBJ2-2|NA
CASSPRRSGKNTGELFF
TGTGCCAGCAGCCCCCGTCGGAGCGGGAAGAACACCGGGGAGCTGTTTTTT
>TRBV7-9|12|TRBD1|TRBJ1-1|NA
CASSMTGSKAFF
TGTGCCAGCAGCATGACAGGGAGTAAAGCTTTCTTT
>TRBV15|12|NA|TRBJ1-1|NA
CATSRGLGPAFF
TGTGCCACCAGCAGAGGGTTAGGCCCAGCTTTCTTT
>TRBV20-1|12|TRBD1|TRBJ1-2|NA
CSARVGTDGYTF
TGCAGTGCTAGAGTCGGGACAGATGGCTACACCTTC
>TRBV19|13|NA|TRBJ1-1|many
CASTITGVPEAFF
TGTGCCAGTACCATCACGGGAGTTCCTGAAGCTTTCTTT
>TRBV20-1|14|TRBD2|TRBJ2-7|NA
CSARGGSDSYEQYF
TGCAGTGCTAGGGGGGGGTCCGACTCCTACGAGCAGTACTTC
>TRBV5-1|15|NA|TRBJ2-6|few
CASSPWRAGANVLTF
TGCGCCAGCAGCCCCTGGAGGGCAGGGGCCAACGTCCTGACTTTC
>TRBV12-3/TRBV12-4|18|TRBD2|TRBJ2-7|NA
CASSHNLRSGRISYEQYF
TGTGCCAGCAGTCATAACCTACGAAGCGGGAGAATCTCCTACGAGCAGTACTTC
>TRBV5-1|14|NA|TRBJ1-2|many
CASSPDGGDYGYTF
TGCGCCAGCAGCCCCGACGGAGGAGACTATGGCTACACCTTC
>TRBV3-1|15|TRBD2|TRBJ2-7|NA
CASSHASGTKGEQYF
TGTGCCAGCAGCCATGCCTCCGGGACTAAGGGCGAGCAGTACTTC
>TRBV7-2|15|TRBD2|TRBJ2-5|NA
CASSLNRLAGKTQYF
TGTGCCAGCAGCTTAAATCGACTAGCGGGAAAGACCCAGTACTTC
>TRBV19|16|TRBD2|TRBJ2-5|many
CASSKITGTSLETQYF
TGTGCCAGTAGTAAAATAACCGGGACTAGCTTAGAGACCCAGTACTTC
>TRBV7-9|12|NA|TRBJ2-1|NA
CASSQVGGPQFF
TGTGCCAGCAGCCAAGTTGGCGGGCCCCAGTTCTTC
>TRBV28|15|NA|TRBJ1-3|NA
CASSPRGESGNTIYF
TGTGCCAGCAGTCCAAGGGGGGAATCTGGAAACACCATATATTTT
>TRBV20-1|13|NA|TRBJ2-5|NA
CSASNGGIGTQYF
TGCAGTGCCAGCAATGGCGGGATCGGGACCCAGTACTTC
>TRBV20-1|13|NA|TRBJ1-2|once
CSASLGGAYGYTF
TGCAGTGCTAGCCTGGGGGGAGCCTATGGCTACACCTTC
>TRBV2|13|NA|TRBJ1-2|NA
CASTMDTSYGYTF
TGTGCCAGCACCATGGACACGAGTTATGGCTACACCTTC
>TRBV7-3|19|NA|TRBJ1-4|NA
CASSLRMGAGATTNEKLFF
TGTGCCAGCAGCTTAAGGATGGGCGCCGGGGCTACAACTAATGAAAAACTGTTTTTT
>TRBV4-1|16|TRBD1|TRBJ2-5|once
CASSQPGTGVQETQYF
TGCGCCAGCAGCCAACCCGGGACAGGGGTCCAAGAGACCCAGTACTTC
>TRBV7-2|14|NA|TRBJ1-1|NA
CASSFVQGTTEAFF
TGTGCCAGCAGCTTTGTACAGGGTACCACTGAAGCTTTCTTT
>TRBV11-2|14|TRBD1|TRBJ1-1|NA
CASSLQGASTEAFF
TGTGCCAGCAGCCTCCAGGGGGCTTCTACTGAAGCTTTCTTT
>TRBV10-3|15|TRBD2|TRBJ2-5|NA
CAIGASGEYQETQYF
TGTGCCATCGGGGCTAGCGGGGAGTACCAAGAGACCCAGTACTTC
>TRBV2|12|NA|TRBJ1-1|NA
CASSGGWTEAFF
TGTGCCAGCAGTGGGGGGTGGACTGAAGCTTTCTTT
>TRBV7-9|15|NA|TRBJ2-5|NA
CASSLALGDQETQYF
TGTGCCAGCAGCTTAGCGCTCGGTGACCAAGAGACCCAGTACTTC
>TRBV7-9|14|NA|TRBJ1-1|many
CASSLEDSYTEAFF
TGTGCCAGCAGCTTAGAGGACAGCTACACTGAAGCTTTCTTT
>TRBV6-2/TRBV6-3|14|NA|TRBJ1-5|NA
CASSIQVPRQPQHF
TGTGCCAGCAGTATACAGGTCCCCCGGCAGCCCCAGCATTTT
>TRBV5-1|16|TRBD1|TRBJ2-7|once
CASSPATGWNNYEQYF
TGCGCCAGCAGCCCGGCGACAGGGTGGAATAACTACGAGCAGTACTTC
>TRBV19|14|NA|TRBJ1-5|NA
CASRSGLSNQPQHF
TGTGCCAGTAGGTCGGGGCTGTCCAATCAGCCCCAGCATTTT
>TRBV10-2|16|NA|TRBJ1-2|many
CASTPGRLTENYGYTF
TGCGCCAGCACACCTGGCAGGCTGACAGAGAACTATGGCTACACCTTC
>TRBV7-6|15|NA|TRBJ2-5|NA
CASSSGAGIQETQYF
TGTGCCAGCAGCTCCGGGGCGGGTATACAAGAGACCCAGTACTTC
>TRBV7-3|11|NA|TRBJ1-2|NA
CASSISGRGSF
TGTGCCAGCAGCATTAGCGGGAGGGGGTCTTTC
>TRBV7-9|14|NA|TRBJ1-6|many
CASSSAQTDSPLHF
TGTGCCAGCAGCTCCGCCCAGACGGATTCACCCCTCCACTTT
>TRBV25-1|12|NA|TRBJ1-2|many
CASSELVGGYTF
TGTGCCAGCAGTGAATTGGTAGGGGGCTACACCTTC
>TRBV19|14|TRBD2|TRBJ2-1|NA
CASSISGGPYQQFF
TGTGCCAGTAGTATCAGCGGGGGCCCATATCAGCAGTTCTTC
>TRBV7-6|13|NA|TRBJ2-7|many
CASSLSRTDEQYF
TGTGCCAGCAGCTTAAGTAGGACGGACGAGCAGTACTTC
>TRBV7-9|16|TRBD1|TRBJ2-7|NA
CASSLSTGVFPQTKYF
TGTGCCAGCAGCTTATCGACAGGGGTCTTTCCTCAGACAAAGTACTTC
>TRBV5-1|15|TRBD1|TRBJ1-5|NA
CASSLTGGWSQPQHF
TGCGCCAGCAGCTTGACAGGGGGTTGGAGTCAGCCCCAGCATTTT